These T cell receptor beta chains were read from a single sample in a study of OX40 agonist ivuxolimab in advanced cancers. Assay used: immunoSEQ multiplex PCR; TCRdb lists only in-frame clones, some missing. The sample has 60,000 to 100,000 clones, about four fifths seen once. The input for sequencing was CD4+ or CD8+ T cells sorted from blood, taken in a trial of the OX40 agonist ivuxolimab. These receptors all stem from an adult with an advanced solid tumor such as melanoma, head and neck, liver or kidney cancer. The CDR3 runs from the conserved cysteine through the conserved F or W. A D gene is named only where the DNA matches it firmly. Clone size, where shown, is once, few, many, or a class for clones that have expanded.

V	size	D	J	CDR3	DNA
TRBV10-3	.	.	TRBJ2-1	CAISELGNEQFF	TGTGCCATCAGTGAGTTGGGCAATGAGCAGTTCTTC
TRBV14	.	TRBD1	TRBJ1-6	CASSRGTGVNSPLHF	TGTGCCAGCAGCCGCGGGACAGGGGTTAATTCACCCCTCCACTTT
TRBV30	once	.	TRBJ1-3	CAWSTGLSSGNTIYF	TGTGCCTGGAGCACAGGGTTGTCCTCTGGAAACACCATATATTTT
TRBV7-2	.	TRBD1	TRBJ2-2	CASRPDRESGELFF	TGTGCCAGCAGGCCGGACAGGGAGTCCGGGGAGCTGTTTTTT
TRBV28	.	.	TRBJ1-5	CASSLWGPDQPQHF	TGTGCCAGCAGTTTATGGGGGCCCGATCAGCCCCAGCATTTT
TRBV27	.	TRBD1	TRBJ1-1	CASKRQGLNTEAFF	TGTGCCAGCAAACGACAGGGGCTGAACACTGAAGCTTTCTTT
TRBV13	.	.	TRBJ2-7	CASSLSGEAEYEQYF	TGTGCCAGCAGCTTATCAGGAGAGGCCGAATACGAGCAGTACTTC
TRBV6-5	.	.	TRBJ1-4	CATKRGIATNEKLFF	TGTGCCACCAAAAGGGGGATCGCAACTAATGAAAAACTGTTTTTT
TRBV6-1	.	TRBD2	TRBJ2-1	CASRLTSYEQFF	TGTGCCAGCAGGCTGACTAGCTATGAGCAGTTCTTC
TRBV6-5	.	.	TRBJ2-7	CASRTGSEQYF	TGTGCCAGCAGAACTGGTAGCGAGCAGTACTTC
TRBV6-1	.	TRBD1	TRBJ1-4	CASSEFRLGQDEKLFF	TGTGCCAGCAGTGAATTTAGGTTGGGACAGGATGAAAAACTGTTTTTT
TRBV2	few	.	TRBJ1-1	CASRGTRGPRRGAFF	TGTGCCAGCAGGGGGACCAGGGGCCCCCGGAGGGGGGCTTTCTTT
TRBV5-8	.	.	TRBJ1-5	CASRGGSITSNQPQHF	TGTGCCAGCAGGGGGGGGAGTATTACTAGCAATCAGCCCCAGCATTTT
TRBV19	.	TRBD1	TRBJ1-1	CASIGQGSFTEAFF	TGTGCCAGTATTGGACAGGGGAGTTTCACTGAAGCTTTCTTT
TRBV5-1	.	TRBD2	TRBJ2-1	CASALVTSLNEQFF	TGCGCCAGCGCTTTGGTGACTAGCTTAAATGAGCAGTTCTTC
TRBV5-1	.	.	TRBJ2-7	CASSFWEEGEQYF	TGCGCCAGCAGCTTTTGGGAAGAAGGCGAGCAGTACTTC
TRBV5-1	.	.	TRBJ1-2	CASSLGINYGYTF	TGCGCCAGCAGCTTGGGGATTAACTATGGCTACACCTTC